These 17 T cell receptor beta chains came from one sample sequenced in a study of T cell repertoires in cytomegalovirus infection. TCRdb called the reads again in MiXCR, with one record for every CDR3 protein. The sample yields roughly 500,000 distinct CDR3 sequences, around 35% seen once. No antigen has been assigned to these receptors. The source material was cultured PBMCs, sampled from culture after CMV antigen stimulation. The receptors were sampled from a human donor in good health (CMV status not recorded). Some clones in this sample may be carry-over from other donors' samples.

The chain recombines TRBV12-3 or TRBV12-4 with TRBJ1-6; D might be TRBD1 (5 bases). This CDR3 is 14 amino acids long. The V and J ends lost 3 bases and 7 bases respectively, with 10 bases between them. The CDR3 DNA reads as TGTGCCAGCAGTTTCCAGGGTGGAAATTCACCCCTCCACTTT. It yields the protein CASSFQGGNSPLHF.

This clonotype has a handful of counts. DNA of the CDR3: TGTGCCAGCAGCCTCGGGACTAGCGGGAGCCATGAGCAGTTCTTC. Its translation: CASSLGTSGSHEQFF. The genes are TRBV11-3 and TRBJ2-1; TRBD2 agrees at 14 bases. The CDR3 covers 15 residues. V gave up 5 bases and J gave up 8 bases; unmatched junction bases: 5. Per germline, CDR1 SGHNT and CDR2 YENEEA.

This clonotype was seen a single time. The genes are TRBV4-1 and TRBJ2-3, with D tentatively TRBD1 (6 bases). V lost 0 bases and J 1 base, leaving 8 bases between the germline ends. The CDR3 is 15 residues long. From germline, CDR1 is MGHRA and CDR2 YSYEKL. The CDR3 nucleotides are TGCGCCAGCAGCCAAGATCACAGGGGCACAGATACGCAGTATTTT. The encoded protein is CASSQDHRGTDTQYF.

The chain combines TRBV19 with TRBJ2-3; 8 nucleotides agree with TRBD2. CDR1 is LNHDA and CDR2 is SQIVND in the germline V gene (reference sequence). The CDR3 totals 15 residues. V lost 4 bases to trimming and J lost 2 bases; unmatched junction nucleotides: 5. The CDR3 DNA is TGTGCCAGTAGTAGGCGGGAGGCTGACACAGATACGCAGTATTTT. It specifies CASSRREADTDTQYF.

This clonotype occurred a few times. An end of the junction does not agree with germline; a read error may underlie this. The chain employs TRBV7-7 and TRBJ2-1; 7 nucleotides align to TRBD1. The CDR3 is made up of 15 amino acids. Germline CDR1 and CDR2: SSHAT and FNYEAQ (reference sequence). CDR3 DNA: TGTGCTAGCAGCTTAGATGGACAGGTCTACAATGAGCAGTTCTTC. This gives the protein CASSLDGQVYNEQFF.

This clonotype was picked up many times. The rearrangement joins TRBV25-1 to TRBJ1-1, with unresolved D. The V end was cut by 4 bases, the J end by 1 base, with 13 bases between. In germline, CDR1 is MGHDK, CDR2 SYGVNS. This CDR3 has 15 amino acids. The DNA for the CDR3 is TGTGCCAGCAGTGGACCAGGAGGTGGGAACACTGAAGCTTTCTTT. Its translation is CASSGPGGGNTEAFF.

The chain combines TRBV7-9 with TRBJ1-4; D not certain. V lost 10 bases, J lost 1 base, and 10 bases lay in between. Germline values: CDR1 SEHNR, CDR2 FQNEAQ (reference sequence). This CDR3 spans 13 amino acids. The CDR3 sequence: CATLAGTNEKLFF. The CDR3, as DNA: TGTGCCACCCTGGCGGGAACTAATGAAAAACTGTTTTTT.

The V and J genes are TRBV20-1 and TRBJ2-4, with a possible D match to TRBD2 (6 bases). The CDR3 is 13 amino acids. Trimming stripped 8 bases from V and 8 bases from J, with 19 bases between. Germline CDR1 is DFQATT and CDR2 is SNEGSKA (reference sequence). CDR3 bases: TGCAGTTCAAGTGGGGGGAGAGGAGACATTCAGTACTTC. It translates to CSSSGGRGDIQYF.

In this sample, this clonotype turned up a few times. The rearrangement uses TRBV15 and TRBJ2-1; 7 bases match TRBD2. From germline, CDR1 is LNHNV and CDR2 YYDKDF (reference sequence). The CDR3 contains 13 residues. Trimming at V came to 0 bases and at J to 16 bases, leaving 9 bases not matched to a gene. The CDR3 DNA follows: TGTGCCACCAGCAGAGATCCGTGGGAGGGGCCTTTCTTC. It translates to CATSRDPWEGPFF.

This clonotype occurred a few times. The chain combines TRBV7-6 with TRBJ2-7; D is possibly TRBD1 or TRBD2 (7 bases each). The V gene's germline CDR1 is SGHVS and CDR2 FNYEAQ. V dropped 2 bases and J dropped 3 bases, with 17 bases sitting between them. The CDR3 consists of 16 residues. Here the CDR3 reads CASSLYPPGGGYEQYF. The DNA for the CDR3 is TGTGCCAGCAGCTTATATCCCCCAGGGGGGGGCTACGAGCAGTACTTC.

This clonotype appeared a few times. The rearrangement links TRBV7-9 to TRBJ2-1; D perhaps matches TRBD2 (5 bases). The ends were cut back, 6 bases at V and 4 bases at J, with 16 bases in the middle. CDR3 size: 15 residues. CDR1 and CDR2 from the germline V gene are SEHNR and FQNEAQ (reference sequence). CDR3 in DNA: TGTGCCAGCAGTCCTAGTGGGAGAGGATACAATGAGCAGTTCTTC. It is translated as CASSPSGRGYNEQFF.

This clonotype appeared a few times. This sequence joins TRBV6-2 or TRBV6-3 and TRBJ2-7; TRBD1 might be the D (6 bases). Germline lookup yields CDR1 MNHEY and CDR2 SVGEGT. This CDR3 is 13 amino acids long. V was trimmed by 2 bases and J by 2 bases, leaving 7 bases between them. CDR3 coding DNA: TGTGCCAGCAGTTACGGGGACACCTACGAGCAGTACGTC. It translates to CASSYGDTYEQYV.

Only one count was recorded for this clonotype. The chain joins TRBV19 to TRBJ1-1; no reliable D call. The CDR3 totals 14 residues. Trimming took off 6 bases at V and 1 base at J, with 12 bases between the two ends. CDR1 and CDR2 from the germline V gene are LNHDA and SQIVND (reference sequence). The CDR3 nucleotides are TGTGCCAGTAGAACCGGACGGACGAACACTGAAGCTTTCTTT. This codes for CASRTGRTNTEAFF.

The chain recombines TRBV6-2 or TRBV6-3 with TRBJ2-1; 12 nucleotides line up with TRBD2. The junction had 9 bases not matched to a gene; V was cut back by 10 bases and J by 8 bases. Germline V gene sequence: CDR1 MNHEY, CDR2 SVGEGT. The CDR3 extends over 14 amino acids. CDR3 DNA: TGTGCCACACGACTAGCGGGAGTTAGTGATGAGCAGTTCTTC. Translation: CATRLAGVSDEQFF.

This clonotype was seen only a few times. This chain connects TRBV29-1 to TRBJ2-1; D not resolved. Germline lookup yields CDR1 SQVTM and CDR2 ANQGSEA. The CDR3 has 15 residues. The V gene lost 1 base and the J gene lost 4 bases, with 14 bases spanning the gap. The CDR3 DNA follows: TGCAGCGTTGAAGGGGAAAACAGTCTTTACAATGAGCAGTTCTTC. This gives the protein CSVEGENSLYNEQFF.

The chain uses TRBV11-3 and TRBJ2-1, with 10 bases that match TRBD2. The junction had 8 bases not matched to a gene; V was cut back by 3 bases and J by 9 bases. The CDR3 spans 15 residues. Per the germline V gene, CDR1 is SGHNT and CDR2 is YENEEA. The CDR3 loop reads CASSFSSGSSSEQFF. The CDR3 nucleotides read TGTGCCAGCAGCTTCTCTAGCGGGAGTTCTAGTGAGCAGTTCTTC.

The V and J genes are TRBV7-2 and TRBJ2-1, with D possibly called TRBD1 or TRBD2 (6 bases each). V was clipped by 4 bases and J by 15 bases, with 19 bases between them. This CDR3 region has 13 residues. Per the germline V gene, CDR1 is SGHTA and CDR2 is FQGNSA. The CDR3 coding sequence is TGTGCCAGCAGCTCTGGAGGGGGAGCTACTCGGTTCTTC. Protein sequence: CASSSGGGATRFF.